These 20 T cell receptor beta chains share one sample of origin, sequenced in a study of identical twins. One entry per CDR3 protein results from TCRdb running MiXCR on the 5' RACE reads. The sample shows hundreds of thousands of distinct CDR3 sequences, around 6.1% of them seen only once. Sequenced input: naive T cells sorted from blood. The receptors were sampled from a man between 18 and 35 years old in good health.

This clonotype was seen ten or more times. The V and J genes are TRBV27 and TRBJ2-5; no reliable D call. Trimming stripped 5 bases from V and 2 bases from J, with 21 bases between. This CDR3 comprises 17 residues. Germline CDR1 and CDR2: MNHEY and SMNVEV (reference sequence). The CDR3 coding sequence is TGTGCCAGCAGTCGTGTAGGTCGTGCGCGGACGCAAGAGACCCAGTACTTC. Translating gives CASSRVGRARTQETQYF.

This clonotype was recorded many times. This rearrangement joins TRBV6-1 to TRBJ2-1, with 7 nucleotides matching TRBD2. The length of the CDR3 is 15 residues. CDR1 MNHNS and CDR2 SASEGT come from the germline V gene. Trimming removed 2 bases from V and 0 bases from J; junction bases left unmatched: 1. The CDR3 protein is CASSETGGSYNEQFF. The DNA of the CDR3 is TGTGCCAGCAGTGAAACGGGAGGCTCCTACAATGAGCAGTTCTTC.

There are many counts of this clonotype. The chain couples TRBV10-3 to TRBJ2-5; 7 bases match TRBD1. This CDR3 has 14 residues. The trim removed 8 bases at V and 4 bases at J, leaving 10 bases unmatched. CDR1 is ENHRY and CDR2 is SYGVKD in the germline V gene. The CDR3 sequence is CAIRTGAPGETQYF. The CDR3 nucleotides are TGTGCCATCCGAACAGGGGCCCCCGGAGAGACCCAGTACTTC.

This clonotype was observed at least ten times. This chain links TRBV5-5 with TRBJ2-7, with 9 bases that match TRBD1. Germline CDR1 and CDR2: SGHKS and YYEKEE (reference sequence). The CDR3 totals 15 residues. V shed 4 bases, J shed 2 bases, and the junction held 7 bases outside the gene matches. The CDR3 sequence: CASSPLGQGTYEQYF. In DNA form, the CDR3 reads TGTGCCAGCAGCCCCCTGGGACAGGGTACCTACGAGCAGTACTTC.

In this sample, this clonotype turned up many times. The rearrangement uses TRBV4-1 and TRBJ2-1, with D possibly matching TRBD2 (5 bases). The CDR3 loop spans 15 amino acids. Looked up from germline, CDR1 is MGHRA and CDR2 is YSYEKL. The germline V and J ends were trimmed by 4 bases and 5 bases, with 15 bases remaining between them. CDR3 in DNA: TGCGCCAGCAGCCCAGCGGTCGACCCCCACAATGAGCAGTTCTTC. Translated: CASSPAVDPHNEQFF.

This clonotype was observed a few times. CDR3 bases: TGTGCCAGCAGTCAGAGCGGGAGAGGCACCGGGGAGCTGTTTTTT. Residues: CASSQSGRGTGELFF. The V call is TRBV12-3 or TRBV12-4, the J call TRBJ2-2, with 8 bases that match TRBD2. The CDR3 length is 15 residues. Unmatched junction bases numbered 6, after V lost 5 bases and J lost 4 bases.

The table lists this clonotype with many counts. J is TRBJ2-1 and V is TRBV9; D possibly matches TRBD1 or TRBD2 (5 bases each). Trimming removed 3 bases from V and 5 bases from J, with 12 bases in between. CDR3 size: 14 residues. Germline-derived CDR1 and CDR2 are SGDLS and YYNGEE. DNA for the CDR3: TGTGCCAGCAGCGACCCGGGACGCGACAATGAGCAGTTCTTC. This encodes CASSDPGRDNEQFF.

This clonotype showed up many times. This rearrangement joins TRBV4-3 to TRBJ1-1; a possible D gene is TRBD1 (5 bases). CDR1 and CDR2 from the germline V gene are LGHNA and YSLEER. V was pared by 3 bases and J by 2 bases, with 10 bases between. The CDR3 sequence is 14 residues long. The CDR3 is CASSHETGNTEAFF. Written as DNA, the CDR3 is TGCGCCAGCAGCCATGAAACAGGAAACACTGAAGCTTTCTTT.

This clonotype was seen only a few times. The rearrangement links TRBV12-3 or TRBV12-4 to TRBJ2-1; 8 positions match TRBD2. The V segment lost 7 bases and the J segment 9 bases; nucleotides outside the gene matches: 11. The CDR3 loop spans 14 amino acids. In nucleotides, the CDR3 is TGTGCCAGCACCCAGCGGGAGCAATGGGTTGAGCAGTTCTTC. Its protein is CASTQREQWVEQFF.

In its sample, this clonotype was seen many times. J is TRBJ2-1 and V is TRBV6-2 or TRBV6-3; 14 bases map to TRBD2. Germline V gene data show CDR1 as MNHEY and CDR2 as SVGEGT. The CDR3 loop spans 16 amino acids. The V gene end was trimmed by 6 bases and the J gene end by 6 bases; junction bases not matched to a gene: 7. CDR3 nucleotides: TGTGCCAGCAGGGGGACTAGCGGGAGAATTACCAATGAGCAGTTCTTC. It codes for CASRGTSGRITNEQFF.

The J gene is TRBJ1-5, the V gene TRBV30, with unresolved D. Germline V gives CDR1 GTSNPN, CDR2 SVGIG (reference sequence). The CDR3 has 14 residues. Trimming pared 0 bases from V and 2 bases from J, leaving 8 bases between. The DNA of the CDR3 is TGTGCCTGGAGTGTAACCGCAGGCAATCAGCCCCAGCATTTT. It translates to CAWSVTAGNQPQHF. Together with reference TRBV30 and TRBJ1-5, the CDR3 gives the full variable domain: SQTIHQWPATLVQPVGSPLSLECTVEGTSNPNLYWYRQAAGRGLQLLFYSVGIGQISSEVPQNLSASRPQDRQFILSSKKLLLSDSGFYLCAWSVTAGNQPQHFGDGTRLSIL.

In this sample, this clonotype turned up a few times. The rearrangement joins TRBV19 to TRBJ1-2, with 7 bases aligning to TRBD1. The trim removed 5 bases at V and 4 bases at J, leaving 10 bases unmatched. Per germline, CDR1 LNHDA and CDR2 SQIVND (reference sequence). The CDR3 length is 15 residues. This CDR3 reads CASSDGTVSSYGYTF. CDR3 nucleotide sequence: TGTGCCAGTAGTGACGGGACAGTTTCTTCCTATGGCTACACCTTC.

This clonotype was observed many times. CDR3 nucleotides: TGCAGCGTTGAAGCCGGACTAGCGGGAGAAGATGAGCAGTTCTTC. The encoded protein is CSVEAGLAGEDEQFF. The chain carries TRBV29-1 and TRBJ2-1; TRBD2 matches at 13 bases. Losses at the gene ends were 1 base for V and 8 bases for J; bases not matched to a gene: 5. Germline CDR1 is SQVTM and CDR2 is ANQGSEA. CDR3 length: 15 amino acids.

The V gene is TRBV10-3, the J gene TRBJ2-1; TRBD1 agrees at 8 bases. This CDR3 is built from 17 residues. Germline CDR1 reads ENHRY; CDR2 reads SYGVKD. The V and J ends lost 4 bases and 5 bases, in that order; junction bases with no gene match: 13. CDR3 loop: CAISVQSGTGFNNEQFF. CDR3 in DNA: TGTGCCATCAGTGTACAGTCCGGGACAGGCTTTAACAATGAGCAGTTCTTC.

In its sample, this clonotype was seen a few times. The chain joins TRBV28 to TRBJ2-7, with a weak D call TRBD1 (6 bases). Germline V gene data show CDR1 as MDHEN and CDR2 as SYDVKM. CDR3 length: 13 residues. V was shortened by 5 bases and J by 6 bases, with 14 bases between the two germline ends. The CDR3 bases are TGTGCCAGCAGTCCAGGCAGGGGTTTCGAGCAGTACGTC. Residues: CASSPGRGFEQYV.

This chain uses TRBV7-6 with TRBJ2-1, with TRBD1 as a possible D gene (6 bases). Deletions cut 5 bases from V and 8 bases from J, with 16 bases between. Germline V gene lookup returns CDR1 SGHVS and CDR2 FNYEAQ. The length of the CDR3 is 14 residues. The CDR3 DNA follows: TGTGCCAGCAGCGTGGGACATGGTGGCCATGAGCAGTTCTTC. Amino acid sequence: CASSVGHGGHEQFF.

The genes are TRBV29-1 and TRBJ2-5; TRBD1 aligns across 8 bases. J was trimmed by 2 bases and V by 6 bases; bases with no gene match: 8. Per the germline V gene, CDR1 is SQVTM and CDR2 is ANQGSEA. The CDR3 runs to 14 residues. CDR3 region: CSVTRQGRQETQYF. DNA of the CDR3: TGCAGCGTCACTCGACAGGGGAGGCAAGAGACCCAGTACTTC.

The chain joins TRBV7-2 to TRBJ2-1; 7 bases match TRBD2. Germline-derived CDR1 and CDR2 are SGHTA and FQGNSA. J was trimmed by 4 bases and V by 6 bases; bases with no gene match: 9. This CDR3 spans 15 amino acids. The CDR3 spells CASREAGAIYNEQFF. The CDR3 region has the DNA TGTGCCAGCAGAGAGGCGGGAGCTATTTACAATGAGCAGTTCTTC.

There are many counts of this clonotype. The chain links TRBV12-3 or TRBV12-4 to TRBJ1-4, with D possibly matching TRBD1 (6 bases). V was pared by 2 bases and J by 8 bases, with 12 bases between. The CDR3 runs to 14 residues. The CDR3 nucleotides read TGTGCCAGCAGTTTATTCCAGGGGCAGGAAAAACTGTTTTTT. Translation gives CASSLFQGQEKLFF.

The chain joins TRBV3-1 to TRBJ1-5, with D possibly TRBD1 on 6 matching bases. CDR1 is LGHDT and CDR2 is YNNKEL in the germline V gene (reference sequence). CDR3 size: 15 residues. V dropped 2 bases and J dropped 10 bases, with 18 bases sitting between them. The CDR3 here is CASSQTAGGEIPQHF. CDR3 DNA sequence: TGTGCCAGCAGCCAAACTGCGGGGGGCGAGATACCCCAGCATTTT.